The next 18 T cell receptor beta chains were all read from a single sample in a study of OX40 agonist ivuxolimab in advanced cancers. Assay used: immunoSEQ multiplex PCR; TCRdb lists only in-frame clones, some missing. Of about 120,000 clones detected, 75% to 90% appear once; the ten largest clones hold roughly 0.59%. Sequences were derived from CD4+ or CD8+ T cells sorted from blood, sampled in a trial of the OX40 agonist ivuxolimab. These receptors all stem from an adult with an advanced solid tumor such as melanoma, head and neck, liver or kidney cancer.

This chain uses TRBV14 with TRBJ1-1, with D possibly TRBD1 on 5 matching bases. Germline loops: CDR1 SGHDN, CDR2 FVKESK. CDR3 length: 14 residues. Trimming stripped 4 bases from V and 8 bases from J, with 17 bases between. DNA of the CDR3: TGTGCCAGCAGCCCCCGGACCGCGGGGACCGAAGCTTTCTTT. Translated, it gives CASSPRTAGTEAFF.

The chain joins TRBV7-2 to TRBJ2-7, with 8 nucleotides matching TRBD1. CDR3 length: 15 residues. Germline assignment: CDR1 SGHTA and CDR2 FQGNSA. V lost 3 bases and J lost 3; bases outside the gene matches: 7. The CDR3 loop reads CASSFQDRADYEQYF. Here the CDR3 DNA reads TGTGCCAGCAGCTTTCAGGACAGGGCGGACTACGAGCAGTACTTC.

The chain couples TRBV7-2 to TRBJ2-5, with TRBD1 as a possible D gene (6 bases). The CDR3 totals 15 residues. V was clipped by 5 bases and J by 5 bases, with 18 bases between them. Germline V lookup: CDR1 SGHTA, CDR2 FQGNSA. The CDR3 spells CASSQNRDSGETQYF. CDR3 nucleotide sequence: TGTGCCAGCAGCCAAAACAGGGATTCTGGGGAGACCCAGTACTTC.

CDR3 sequence: CASSLADTPGQETQYF. As DNA, the CDR3 is TGCGCCAGCAGCTTGGCGGACACTCCAGGTCAAGAGACCCAGTACTTC. The rearrangement links TRBV5-1 to TRBJ2-5; D possibly corresponds to TRBD1 (5 bases). Trimming left V 0 bases short and J 2 bases short, with 14 bases between. Germline values: CDR1 SGHRS, CDR2 YFSETQ. This CDR3 comprises 16 residues. Together with reference TRBV5-1 and TRBJ2-5, the CDR3 gives the full variable domain: KAGVTQTPRYLIKTRGQQVTLSCSPISGHRSVSWYQQTPGQGLQFLFEYFSETQRNKGNFPGRFSGRQFSNSRSEMNVSTLELGDSALYLCASSLADTPGQETQYFGPGTRLLVL.

J is TRBJ2-5 and V is TRBV7-2, with D unclear. Germline V gene sequence: CDR1 SGHTA, CDR2 FQGNSA. This CDR3 has 13 amino acids. Between the trimmed V and J ends, which lost 6 bases and 5 bases, there was a span of 13 bases. The CDR3 nucleotides are TGTGCCAGCAGATACACGGGCGTGGAGACCCAGTACTTC. This codes for CASRYTGVETQYF. Full variable domain (outside the CDR3, taken from reference TRBV7-2 and TRBJ2-5): GAGVSQSPSNKVTEKGKDVELRCDPISGHTALYWYRQSLGQGLEFLIYFQGNSAPDKSGLPSDRFSAERTGGSVSTLTIQRTQQEDSAVYLCASRYTGVETQYFGPGTRLLVL.

The gene calls are TRBV19 and TRBJ2-1; perhaps TRBD1 as D (6 bases). The V end was cut by 6 bases, the J end by 1 base, with 10 bases between. The CDR3 loop spans 14 amino acids. Looked up from germline, CDR1 is LNHDA and CDR2 is SQIVND (reference sequence). CDR3 nucleotides: TGTGCCAGTAGACAGGGTGGGTCCTACAATGAGCAGTTCTTC. Translated: CASRQGGSYNEQFF. Supplemented by reference TRBV19 and TRBJ2-1, the full variable domain reads DGGITQSPKYLFRKEGQNVTLSCEQNLNHDAMYWYRQDPGQGLRLIYYSQIVNDFQKGDIAEGYSVSREKKESFPLTVTSAQKNPTAFYLCASRQGGSYNEQFFGPGTRLTVL.

The chain is built from TRBV6-4 and TRBJ2-5, with 8 bases lining up with TRBD2. This CDR3 is 17 amino acids long. With 6 bases clipped from V and 4 bases from J, the junction kept 16 bases outside the gene matches. CDR1 is MRHNA and CDR2 is SNTAGT in the germline V gene. CDR3 DNA: TGTGCCAGCAGCGACGATCGGTACGGGGGGGCAGGAGAGACCCAGTACTTC. Its translation: CASSDDRYGGAGETQYF.

The chain carries TRBV5-1 and TRBJ2-1, with 8 nucleotides matching TRBD1. There are 16 residues in the CDR3. Trimming cost V 2 bases and J 2 bases; bases outside gene matches: 6. Germline CDR1 is SGHRS and CDR2 is YFSETQ. The CDR3 DNA follows: TGCGCCAGCAGCTTCCCAGGGGACAGGACCTACAATGAGCAGTTCTTC. Translated: CASSFPGDRTYNEQFF.

This clone came up once. The chain has TRBV6-5 and TRBJ1-1, with D maybe TRBD1 (6 bases). Trimming took 6 bases from V and 2 from J, leaving 10 bases between them. The CDR3 loop spans 13 amino acids. Germline lookup yields CDR1 MNHEY and CDR2 SVGAGI. CDR3 bases: TGTGCCAGCAGGCCACAGGGTAACACTGAAGCTTTCTTT. It translates to CASRPQGNTEAFF.

The chain combines TRBV7-7 with TRBJ2-1; D is unresolved. Trimming removed 0 bases from V and 4 bases from J, with 4 bases in between. CDR3 length: 13 amino acids. Germline loops: CDR1 SSHAT, CDR2 FNYEAQ (reference sequence). The CDR3 nucleotides read TGTGCCAGCAGCTTAGCGGATTACAATGAGCAGTTCTTC. Residues: CASSLADYNEQFF.

The chain joins TRBV11-2 to TRBJ1-1; unclear D gene. This CDR3 has 13 residues. The V and J ends lost 0 bases and 1 base respectively, with 3 bases between them. Germline CDR1 and CDR2: SGHAT and FQNNGV. For the CDR3, the DNA is TGTGCCAGCAGCTTAGACAGGAACACTGAAGCTTTCTTT. It translates to CASSLDRNTEAFF.

The rearrangement uses TRBV5-1 and TRBJ1-2; the D is unclear. The CDR3 consists of 13 residues. Germline V gene lookup returns CDR1 SGHRS and CDR2 YFSETQ. Trimming stripped 1 base from V and 8 bases from J, with 12 bases between. CDR3 sequence reads: CASSLTQFEGYTF. CDR3 nucleotide sequence: TGCGCCAGCAGCTTGACACAGTTTGAGGGCTACACCTTC.

V is TRBV2 and J is TRBJ1-5; 8 bases fit TRBD1. Germline CDR1 reads SNHLY; CDR2 reads FYNNEI. V shed 3 bases, J shed 2 bases, and the junction held 3 bases outside the gene matches. CDR3 length: 15 amino acids. CDR3 nucleotides: TGTGCCAGCAGTGATAAGACAGGGGGCAATCAGCCCCAGCATTTT. Translated, it gives CASSDKTGGNQPQHF.

The rearrangement links TRBV4-3 to TRBJ1-1, with no clear D. Germline-derived CDR1 and CDR2 are LGHNA and YSLEER. The CDR3 covers 14 residues. Trimming stripped 0 bases from V and 2 bases from J, with 7 bases between. The CDR3 spells CASSQEGSNTEAFF. In nucleotides, the CDR3 is TGCGCCAGCAGCCAAGAAGGCTCTAACACTGAAGCTTTCTTT.

V usage is TRBV28 and J usage is TRBJ2-3; D is unclear. Trimming removed 4 bases from V and 7 bases from J, with 6 bases in between. The germline CDR1 and CDR2 sequences are MDHEN and SYDVKM. This CDR3 comprises 11 residues. This chain's CDR3 is CASSYRYTQYF. DNA for the CDR3: TGTGCCAGCAGTTACCGCTATACGCAGTATTTT.

V is TRBV6-5 and J is TRBJ2-7, with 7 bases that match TRBD1. From germline, CDR1 is MNHEY and CDR2 SVGAGI. V shed 0 bases and J 0 bases; nucleotides not matched to a gene: 5. The CDR3 spans 16 residues. CDR3 sequence: CASSYSTGTASYEQYF. In nucleotides, the CDR3 is TGTGCCAGCAGTTACTCGACCGGGACAGCCTCCTACGAGCAGTACTTC.

The chain employs TRBV10-3 and TRBJ2-5, with a possible D match to TRBD2 (5 bases). This CDR3 is built from 16 residues. The germline gives CDR1 ENHRY, CDR2 SYGVKD. V was trimmed by 2 bases and J by 2 bases, leaving 15 bases between them. The CDR3 nucleotides are TGTGCCATCAGTGAGGGGCTAGTTAGAGGGCAAGAGACCCAGTACTTC. Protein: CAISEGLVRGQETQYF.

The chain joins TRBV7-9 to TRBJ1-4; D unresolved. Between the trimmed V and J ends, which lost 0 bases and 8 bases, there was a span of 7 bases. Germline-derived CDR1 and CDR2 are SEHNR and FQNEAQ (reference sequence). The CDR3 contains 13 residues. The CDR3: CASSLAVTEKLFF. The CDR3 DNA sequence: TGTGCCAGCAGCTTAGCCGTGACCGAAAAACTGTTTTTT.